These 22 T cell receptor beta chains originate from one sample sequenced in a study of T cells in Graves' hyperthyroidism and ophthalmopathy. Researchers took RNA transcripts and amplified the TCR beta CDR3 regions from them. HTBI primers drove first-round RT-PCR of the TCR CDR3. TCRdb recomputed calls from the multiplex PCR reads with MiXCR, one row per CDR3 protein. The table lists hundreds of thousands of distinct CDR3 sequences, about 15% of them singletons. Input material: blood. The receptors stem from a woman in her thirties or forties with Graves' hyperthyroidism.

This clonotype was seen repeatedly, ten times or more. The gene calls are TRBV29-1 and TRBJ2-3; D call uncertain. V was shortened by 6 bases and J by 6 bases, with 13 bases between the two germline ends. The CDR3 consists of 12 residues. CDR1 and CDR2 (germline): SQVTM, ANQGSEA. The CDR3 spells CSVRKGADTQYF. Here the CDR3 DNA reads TGCAGCGTCAGGAAAGGAGCGGATACGCAGTATTTT.

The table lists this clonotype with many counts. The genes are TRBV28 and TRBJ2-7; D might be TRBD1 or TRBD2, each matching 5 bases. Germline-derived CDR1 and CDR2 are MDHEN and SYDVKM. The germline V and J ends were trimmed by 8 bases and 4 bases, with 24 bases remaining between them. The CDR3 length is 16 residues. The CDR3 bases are TGTGCCAGCCTCTCTAGGTTCGGGACGGGAATTTACGAGCAGTACTTC. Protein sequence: CASLSRFGTGIYEQYF.

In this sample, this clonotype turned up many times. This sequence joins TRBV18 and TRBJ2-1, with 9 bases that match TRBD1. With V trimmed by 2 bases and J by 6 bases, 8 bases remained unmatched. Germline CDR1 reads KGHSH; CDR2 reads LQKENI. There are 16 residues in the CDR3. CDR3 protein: CASSPRGQGNVNEQFF. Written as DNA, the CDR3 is TGTGCCAGCTCACCAAGGGGACAGGGAAACGTCAATGAGCAGTTCTTC.

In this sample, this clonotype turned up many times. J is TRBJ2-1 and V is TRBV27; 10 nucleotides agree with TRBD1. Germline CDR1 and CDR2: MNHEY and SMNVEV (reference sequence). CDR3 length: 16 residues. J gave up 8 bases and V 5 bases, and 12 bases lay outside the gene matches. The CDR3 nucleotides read TGTGCCAGCAGTCCACAACCAGGGGACAGGGGCTATGAGCAGTTCTTC. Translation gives CASSPQPGDRGYEQFF.

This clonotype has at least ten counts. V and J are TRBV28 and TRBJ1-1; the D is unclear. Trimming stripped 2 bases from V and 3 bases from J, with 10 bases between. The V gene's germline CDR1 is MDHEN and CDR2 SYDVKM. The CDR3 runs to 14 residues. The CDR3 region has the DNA TGTGCCAGCAGTTTACAGAGGGCCTACACTGAAGCTTTCTTT. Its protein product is CASSLQRAYTEAFF.

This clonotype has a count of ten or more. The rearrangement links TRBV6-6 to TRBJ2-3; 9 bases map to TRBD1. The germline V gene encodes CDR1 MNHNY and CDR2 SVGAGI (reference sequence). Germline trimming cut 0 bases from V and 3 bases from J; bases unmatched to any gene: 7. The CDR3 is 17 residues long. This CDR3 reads CASSYSSLGQGTDTQYF. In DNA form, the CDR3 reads TGTGCCAGCAGTTACTCGTCTTTAGGACAGGGGACAGATACGCAGTATTTT.

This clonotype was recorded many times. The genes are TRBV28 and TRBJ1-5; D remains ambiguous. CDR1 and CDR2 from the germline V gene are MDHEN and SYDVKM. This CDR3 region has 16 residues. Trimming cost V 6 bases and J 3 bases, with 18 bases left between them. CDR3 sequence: CASSDIGLFNNQPQHF. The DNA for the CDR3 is TGTGCCAGCAGCGATATCGGACTCTTCAACAATCAGCCCCAGCATTTT.

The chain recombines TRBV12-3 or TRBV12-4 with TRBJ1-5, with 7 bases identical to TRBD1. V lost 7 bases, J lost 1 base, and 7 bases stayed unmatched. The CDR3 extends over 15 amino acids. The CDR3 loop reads CASTKAGGSNQPQHF. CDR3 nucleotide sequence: TGTGCCAGCACAAAGGCAGGGGGGAGCAATCAGCCCCAGCATTTT.

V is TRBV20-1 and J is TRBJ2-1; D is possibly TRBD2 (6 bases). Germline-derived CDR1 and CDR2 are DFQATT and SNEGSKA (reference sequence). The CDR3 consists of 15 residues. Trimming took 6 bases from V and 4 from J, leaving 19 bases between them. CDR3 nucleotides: TGCAGTGCGACTCCGGGACTCATCCTTTACAATGAGCAGTTCTTC. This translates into CSATPGLILYNEQFF.

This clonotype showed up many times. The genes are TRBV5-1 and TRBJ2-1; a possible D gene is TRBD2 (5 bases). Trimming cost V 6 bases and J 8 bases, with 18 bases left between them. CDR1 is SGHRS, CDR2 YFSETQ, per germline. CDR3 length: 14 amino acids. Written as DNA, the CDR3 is TGCGCCAGCAAATCCGGGATAGACACAGATGAGCAGTTCTTC. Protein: CASKSGIDTDEQFF. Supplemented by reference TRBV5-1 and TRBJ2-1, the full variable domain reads KAGVTQTPRYLIKTRGQQVTLSCSPISGHRSVSWYQQTPGQGLQFLFEYFSETQRNKGNFPGRFSGRQFSNSRSEMNVSTLELGDSALYLCASKSGIDTDEQFFGPGTRLTVL.

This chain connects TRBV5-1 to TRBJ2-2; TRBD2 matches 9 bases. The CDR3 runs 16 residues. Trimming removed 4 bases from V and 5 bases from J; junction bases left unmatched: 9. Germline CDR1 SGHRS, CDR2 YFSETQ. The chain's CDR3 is CASSRGGLAATGELFF. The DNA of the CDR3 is TGCGCCAGCAGCCGCGGGGGACTAGCTGCAACCGGGGAGCTGTTTTTT.

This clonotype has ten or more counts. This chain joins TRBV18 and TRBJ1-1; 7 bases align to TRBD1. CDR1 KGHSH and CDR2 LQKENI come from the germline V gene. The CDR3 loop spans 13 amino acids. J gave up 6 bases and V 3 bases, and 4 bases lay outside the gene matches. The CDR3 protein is CASSPDREAEAFF. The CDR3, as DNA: TGTGCCAGCTCACCTGACAGGGAGGCTGAAGCTTTCTTT.

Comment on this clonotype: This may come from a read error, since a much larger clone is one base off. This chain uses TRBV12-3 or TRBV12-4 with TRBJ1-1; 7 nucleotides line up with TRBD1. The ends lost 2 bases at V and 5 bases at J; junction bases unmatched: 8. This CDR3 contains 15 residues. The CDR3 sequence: CASSLHAGGFTEAFF. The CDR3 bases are TGTGCCAGCAGTTTACATGCAGGGGGGTTTACTGAAGCTTTCTTT.

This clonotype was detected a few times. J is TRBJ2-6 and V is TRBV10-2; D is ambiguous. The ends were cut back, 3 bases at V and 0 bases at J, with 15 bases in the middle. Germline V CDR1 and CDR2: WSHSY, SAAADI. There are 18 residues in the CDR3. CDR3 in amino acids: CASSEIQNRGSGANVLTF. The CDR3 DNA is TGCGCCAGCAGTGAAATCCAAAACCGAGGCTCTGGGGCCAACGTCCTGACTTTC.

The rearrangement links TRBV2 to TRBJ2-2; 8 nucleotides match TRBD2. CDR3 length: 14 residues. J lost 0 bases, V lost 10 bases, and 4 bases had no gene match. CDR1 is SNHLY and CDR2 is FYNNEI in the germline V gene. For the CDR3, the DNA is TGTGCCACCCGGACTAGCCCGAACACCGGGGAGCTGTTTTTT. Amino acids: CATRTSPNTGELFF.

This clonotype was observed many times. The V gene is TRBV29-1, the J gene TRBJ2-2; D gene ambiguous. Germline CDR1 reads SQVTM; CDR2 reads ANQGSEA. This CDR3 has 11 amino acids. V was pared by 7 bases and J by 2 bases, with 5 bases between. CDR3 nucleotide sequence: TGCAGCGCCGACAACACCGGGGAGCTGTTTTTT. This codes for CSADNTGELFF.

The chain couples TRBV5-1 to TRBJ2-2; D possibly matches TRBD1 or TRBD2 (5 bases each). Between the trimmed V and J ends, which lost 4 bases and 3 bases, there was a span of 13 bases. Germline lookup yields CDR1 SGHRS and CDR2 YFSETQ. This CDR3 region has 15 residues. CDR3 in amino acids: CASSARDRDTGELFF. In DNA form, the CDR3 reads TGCGCCAGCAGCGCCCGGGACCGAGACACCGGGGAGCTGTTTTTT.

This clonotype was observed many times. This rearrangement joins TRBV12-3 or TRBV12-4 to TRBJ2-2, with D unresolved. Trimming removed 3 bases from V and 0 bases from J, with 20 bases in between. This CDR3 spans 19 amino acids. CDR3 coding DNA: TGTGCCAGCAGTTTTCTTATGGTAGTAAGCAGTTCGAACACCGGGGAGCTGTTTTTT. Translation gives CASSFLMVVSSSNTGELFF.

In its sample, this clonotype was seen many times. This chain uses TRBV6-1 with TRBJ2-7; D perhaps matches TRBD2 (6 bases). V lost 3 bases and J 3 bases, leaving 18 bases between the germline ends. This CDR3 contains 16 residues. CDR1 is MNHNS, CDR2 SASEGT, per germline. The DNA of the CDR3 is TGTGCCAGCAGTGATTTTGGGCGGGACCGGATCTACGAGCAGTACTTC. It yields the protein CASSDFGRDRIYEQYF.

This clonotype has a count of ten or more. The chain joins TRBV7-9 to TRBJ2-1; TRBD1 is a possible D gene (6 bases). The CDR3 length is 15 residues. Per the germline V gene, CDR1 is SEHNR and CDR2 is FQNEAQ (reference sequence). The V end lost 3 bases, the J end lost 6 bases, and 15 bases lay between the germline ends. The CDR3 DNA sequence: TGTGCCAGCAGCTTCCACAGGGAGTGGGGCAATGAGCAGTTCTTC. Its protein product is CASSFHREWGNEQFF.

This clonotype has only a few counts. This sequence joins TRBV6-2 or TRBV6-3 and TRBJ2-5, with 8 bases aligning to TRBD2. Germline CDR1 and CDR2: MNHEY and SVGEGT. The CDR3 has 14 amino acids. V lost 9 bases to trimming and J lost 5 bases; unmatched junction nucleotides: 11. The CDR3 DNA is TGTGCCAGTCAGTCTTTCGGGAGGGGGGAGACCCAGTACTTC. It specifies CASQSFGRGETQYF.

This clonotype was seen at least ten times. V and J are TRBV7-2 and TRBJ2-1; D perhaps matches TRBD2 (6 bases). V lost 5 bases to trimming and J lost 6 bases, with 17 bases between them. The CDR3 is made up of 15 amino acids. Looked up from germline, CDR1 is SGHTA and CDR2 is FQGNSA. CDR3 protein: CASSLSRGQLNEQFF. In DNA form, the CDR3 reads TGTGCCAGCAGCCTCTCGCGGGGTCAGCTCAATGAGCAGTTCTTC. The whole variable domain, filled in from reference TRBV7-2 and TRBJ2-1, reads GAGVSQSPSNKVTEKGKDVELRCDPISGHTALYWYRQSLGQGLEFLIYFQGNSAPDKSGLPSDRFSAERTGGSVSTLTIQRTQQEDSAVYLCASSLSRGQLNEQFFGPGTRLTVL.